This T cell receptor beta chain appears in the sequencing data of a study of cytomegalovirus exposure and HLA in healthy donors. Produced via immunoSEQ multiplex PCR; TCRdb's table is partial and in-frame only. The sample carries 60,000 to 65,000 clones, roughly 95% recorded once. The germline gives CDR1 KGHSH, CDR2 LQKENI. This CDR3 comprises 15 residues. The V and J ends lost 4 bases and 6 bases, in that order; junction bases with no gene match: 11. The sequencing input was PBMCs. The receptor's source is a woman between 18 and 30 years old in good health and CMV-seronegative. The gene calls are TRBV18 and TRBJ2-7, with TRBD1 identical over 8 bases. For the CDR3, the DNA is TGTGCCAGCTCACGGTCGACAGGGGAGCTCGGCGAGCAGTACTTC. Its translation: CASSRSTGELGEQYF.